This T cell receptor (beta chain) was sequenced in a study of long-term antiretroviral therapy in people with HIV. For this clone: Its antigen is not identified.

Overall study results and limits: Patients on ART gained diversity, which nonetheless stayed below transplant donor controls.

At survey level, the immunoSEQ assay was run in its v3.0 version. The assay was immunoSEQ multiplex PCR, and TCRdb's table has in-frame clones only and misses some. The sample lists fewer than 35,000 clones, about 85% occurring once. This clonotype originated in a middle-aged man with HIV. Sequenced here: unsorted PBMCs, sampled 3 years after starting antiretroviral therapy.

DNA of the CDR3: TGTGCCAGCAGCTTGGTGGGGACAGGGGTCGGAAACACCATATATTTT. It codes for CASSLVGTGVGNTIYF. The chain employs TRBV11-2 and TRBJ1-3; TRBD1 matches 10 bases. This CDR3 has 16 amino acids. Looked up from germline, CDR1 is SGHAT and CDR2 is FQNNGV. The ends lost 3 bases at V and 4 bases at J; junction bases unmatched: 6. Looking up the rest from reference TRBV11-2 and TRBJ1-3 gives the full variable domain: EAGVAQSPRYKIIEKRQSVAFWCNPISGHATLYWYQQILGQGPKLLIQFQNNGVVDDSQLPKDRFSAERLKGVDSTLKIQPAKLEDSAVYLCASSLVGTGVGNTIYFGEGSWLTVV.